The 10 T cell receptor beta chains listed next were all sequenced from one sample in a study of CD8+ T cells in alopecia areata. Treatment in this sample: oral pan-JAK inhibitor, 5-10 mg twice daily. RNA extraction and reverse transcription yielded cDNA as sequencing template. Generated by immunoSEQ multiplex PCR, the TCRdb table keeps only in-frame clones and is missing some. The sample records about 270,000 clones, about three fifths being singletons. The sequencing here drew on CD4+ T cells sorted from blood, taken at week 52, from a patient treated with tofacitinib. These receptors were collected from a human donor with alopecia areata.

The DNA of the CDR3 is TGTGCCAGCAGCTTCCCGCGGGGCGGGACAGGGAGTACCAATGAGCAGTTCTTC. Its protein is CASSFPRGGTGSTNEQFF. This sequence joins TRBV7-9 and TRBJ2-1, with 9 bases fitting TRBD1. Germline loops: CDR1 SEHNR, CDR2 FQNEAQ (reference sequence). This CDR3 has 18 residues. Trimming removed 3 bases from V and 6 bases from J; junction bases left unmatched: 15.

The rearrangement links TRBV23-1 to TRBJ1-5; D is unresolved. TRBV23-1 is recorded as an ORF, its role being uncertain. Trimming stripped 4 bases from V and 4 bases from J, with 11 bases between. The CDR3 runs to 14 residues. CDR3 DNA sequence: TGCGCCAGCAGTCCTAAGGCGGTTAATCAGCCCCAGCATTTT. Amino acid sequence: CASSPKAVNQPQHF.

This clone turned up a few times. This sequence joins TRBV9 and TRBJ2-1; TRBD2 is a possible D gene (5 bases). Per the germline V gene, CDR1 is SGDLS and CDR2 is YYNGEE. The germline V and J ends were trimmed by 0 bases and 10 bases, with 17 bases remaining between them. The CDR3 sequence is 15 residues long. This CDR3 reads CASSVGASGSGEQFF. The CDR3 DNA sequence: TGTGCCAGCAGCGTAGGTGCGAGCGGTTCAGGAGAGCAGTTCTTC.

The chain joins TRBV11-2 to TRBJ1-1; no clear D gene. CDR3 length equals 15 residues. Looked up from germline, CDR1 is SGHAT and CDR2 is FQNNGV. V was shortened by 1 base and J by 1 base, with 10 bases between the two germline ends. The CDR3 reads CASSLVGRGNTEAFF. Written as DNA, the CDR3 is TGTGCCAGCAGCTTAGTGGGCCGAGGGAACACTGAAGCTTTCTTT.

This clone has just a few counts. This CDR3 is also generated by other DNA sequences in the sample. The chain is built from TRBV5-1 and TRBJ2-5; D not resolved. With 0 bases removed from V and 5 bases from J, the gap between germline ends came to 5 bases. Germline V gene lookup returns CDR1 SGHRS and CDR2 YFSETQ. CDR3 length: 12 residues. The CDR3 coding sequence is TGCGCCAGCAGCTTGGACCGGGAGACCCAGTACTTC. Translated, it gives CASSLDRETQYF.

V gene TRBV7-9 combines with J gene TRBJ1-1; D is possibly TRBD1 (5 bases). Trimming cost V 3 bases and J 4 bases, with 18 bases left between them. Germline values: CDR1 SEHNR, CDR2 FQNEAQ (reference sequence). The CDR3 runs to 16 residues. The CDR3 DNA sequence: TGTGCCAGCAGCTTCCGGCGACCCGCGGGGGGCACTGAAGCTTTCTTT. It encodes CASSFRRPAGGTEAFF.

This clone came up a few times. The chain carries TRBV29-1 and TRBJ2-7; D ambiguous. Germline V gives CDR1 SQVTM, CDR2 ANQGSEA. Trimming removed 6 bases at V and 5 bases at J, with 14 bases between. CDR3 length: 12 residues. The CDR3 DNA sequence: TGCAGCGTCTTGACGGTGTCGGACGAGCAGTACTTC. Residues: CSVLTVSDEQYF.

The V and J genes are TRBV5-4 and TRBJ2-1; D unresolved. Germline V gene data show CDR1 as SGHNT and CDR2 as YYREEE (reference sequence). This CDR3 contains 16 residues. Trimming stripped 1 base from V and 2 bases from J, with 13 bases between. Written as DNA, the CDR3 is TGTGCCAGCAGCTTGATGTTGGCCGGTACCTACAATGAGCAGTTCTTC. The encoded protein is CASSLMLAGTYNEQFF.

This clone has ten or more counts. V usage is TRBV7-2 and J usage is TRBJ2-1; possible D gene TRBD2, 5 bases. CDR3 length: 13 amino acids. V was cut by 5 bases and J by 1 base, with 6 bases left in between. Germline V gene data show CDR1 as SGHTA and CDR2 as FQGNSA. For the CDR3, the DNA is TGTGCCAGCAGCGAGGGATCCTACAATGAGCAGTTCTTC. This gives the protein CASSEGSYNEQFF.

The table lists this clone with a few counts. V and J are TRBV5-5 and TRBJ2-7; D remains unclear. This CDR3 contains 12 residues. The germline gives CDR1 SGHKS, CDR2 YYEKEE (reference sequence). Deletions cut 0 bases from V and 4 bases from J, with 5 bases between. CDR3 residues: CASSLGAYEQYF. The CDR3, as DNA: TGTGCCAGCAGCTTGGGGGCGTACGAGCAGTACTTC.